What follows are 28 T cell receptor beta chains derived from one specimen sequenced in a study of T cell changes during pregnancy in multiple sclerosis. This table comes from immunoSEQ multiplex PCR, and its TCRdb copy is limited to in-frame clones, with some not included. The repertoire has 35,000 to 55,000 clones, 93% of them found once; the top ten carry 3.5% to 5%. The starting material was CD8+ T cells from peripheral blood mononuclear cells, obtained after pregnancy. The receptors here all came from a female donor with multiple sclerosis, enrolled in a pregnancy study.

The CDR3 sequence: CASADSYEQYF. In nucleotides, the CDR3 is TGTGCCAGCGCGGACAGCTACGAGCAGTACTTC. The chain joins TRBV7-9 to TRBJ2-7; D is perhaps TRBD1 (6 bases). The CDR3 has 11 residues. V was shortened by 8 bases and J by 3 bases, with 8 bases between the two germline ends. The germline V gene encodes CDR1 SEHNR and CDR2 FQNEAQ (reference sequence).

DNA of the CDR3: TGTGCCACCAGTCGTGCTCCAGGGACAACCACAGATACGCAGTATTTT. Residues: CATSRAPGTTTDTQYF. The rearrangement links TRBV15 to TRBJ2-3, with a possible D match to TRBD1 (6 bases). V gave up 6 bases and J gave up 2 bases, with 18 bases separating them. Germline V gives CDR1 LNHNV, CDR2 YYDKDF (reference sequence). This CDR3 is built from 16 residues. Combining the CDR3 with reference TRBV15 and TRBJ2-3 gives the whole variable domain DAMVIQNPRYQVTQFGKPVTLSCSQTLNHNVMYWYQQKSSQAPKLLFHYYDKDFNNEADTPDNFQSRRPNTSFCFLDIRSPGLGDTAMYLCATSRAPGTTTDTQYFGPGTRLTVL.

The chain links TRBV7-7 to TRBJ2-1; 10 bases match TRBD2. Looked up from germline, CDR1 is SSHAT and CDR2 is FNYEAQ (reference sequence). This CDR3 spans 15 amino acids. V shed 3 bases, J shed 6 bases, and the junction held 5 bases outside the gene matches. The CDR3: CASSLSGGAANEQFF. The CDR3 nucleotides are TGTGCCAGCAGCTTGAGCGGGGGGGCAGCCAATGAGCAGTTCTTC.

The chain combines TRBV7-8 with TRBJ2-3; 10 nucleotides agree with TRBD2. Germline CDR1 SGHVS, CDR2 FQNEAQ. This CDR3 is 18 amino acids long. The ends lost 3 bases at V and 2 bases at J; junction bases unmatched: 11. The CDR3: CASSFMASGGLDTDTQYF. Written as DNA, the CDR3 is TGTGCCAGCAGCTTTATGGCTAGCGGGGGTCTGGACACAGATACGCAGTATTTT. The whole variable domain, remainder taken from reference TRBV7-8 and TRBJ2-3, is GAGVSQSPRYKVAKRGQDVALRCDPISGHVSLFWYQQALGQGPEFLTYFQNEAQLDKSGLPSDRFFAERPEGSVSTLKIQRTQQEDSAVYLCASSFMASGGLDTDTQYFGPGTRLTVL.

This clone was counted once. The CDR3 nucleotides are TGTGCCAGTAGTATAAACGGGGGTTACAATGAGCAGTTCTTC. It is translated as CASSINGGYNEQFF. The chain employs TRBV19 and TRBJ2-1, with D tentatively TRBD2 (6 bases). The CDR3 has 14 residues. V was cut by 2 bases and J by 4 bases, with 9 bases left in between. Per germline, CDR1 LNHDA and CDR2 SQIVND (reference sequence).

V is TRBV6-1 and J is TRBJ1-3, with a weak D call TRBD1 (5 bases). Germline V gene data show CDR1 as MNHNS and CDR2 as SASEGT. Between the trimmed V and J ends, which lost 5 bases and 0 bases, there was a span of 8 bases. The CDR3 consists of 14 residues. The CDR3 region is CASSLTDSGNTIYF. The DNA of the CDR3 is TGTGCCAGCAGTCTGACAGACTCTGGAAACACCATATATTTT.

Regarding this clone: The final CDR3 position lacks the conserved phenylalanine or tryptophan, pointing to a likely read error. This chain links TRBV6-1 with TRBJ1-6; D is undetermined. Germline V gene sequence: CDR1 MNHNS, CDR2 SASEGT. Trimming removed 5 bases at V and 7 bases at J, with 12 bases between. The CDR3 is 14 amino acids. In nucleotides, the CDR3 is TGTGCCAGCAGTTCCAGCGGAGAGAATTCACCCCTCCACCTT. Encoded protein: CASSSSGENSPLHL.

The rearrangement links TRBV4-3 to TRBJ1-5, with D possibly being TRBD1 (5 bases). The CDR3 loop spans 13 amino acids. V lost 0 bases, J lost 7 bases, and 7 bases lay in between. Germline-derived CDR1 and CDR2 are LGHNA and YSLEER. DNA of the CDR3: TGCGCCAGCAGCCAAGATCGGGGGCAGCCCCAGCATTTT. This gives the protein CASSQDRGQPQHF.

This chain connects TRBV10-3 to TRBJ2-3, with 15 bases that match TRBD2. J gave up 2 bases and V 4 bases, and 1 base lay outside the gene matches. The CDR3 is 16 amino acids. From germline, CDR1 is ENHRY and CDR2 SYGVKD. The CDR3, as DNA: TGTGCCATCAGTGGGACTAGCGGGAGGGACACAGATACGCAGTATTTT. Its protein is CAISGTSGRDTDTQYF.

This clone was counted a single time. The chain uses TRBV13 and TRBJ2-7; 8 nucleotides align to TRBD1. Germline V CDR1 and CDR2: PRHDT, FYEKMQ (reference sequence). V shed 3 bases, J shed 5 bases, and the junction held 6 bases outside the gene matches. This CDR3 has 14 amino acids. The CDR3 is CASSFHRGNDEQYF. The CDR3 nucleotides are TGTGCCAGCAGCTTCCACAGGGGGAACGACGAGCAGTACTTC.

The DNA of the CDR3 is TGTGCCATCAGCCACCGAGCTGTCGACACAGATACGCAGTATTTT. Translation: CAISHRAVDTDTQYF. The J gene is TRBJ2-3, the V gene TRBV10-3; D uncertain. This CDR3 has 15 amino acids. V gave up 6 bases and J gave up 2 bases, with 15 bases separating them. Germline CDR1 reads ENHRY; CDR2 reads SYGVKD.

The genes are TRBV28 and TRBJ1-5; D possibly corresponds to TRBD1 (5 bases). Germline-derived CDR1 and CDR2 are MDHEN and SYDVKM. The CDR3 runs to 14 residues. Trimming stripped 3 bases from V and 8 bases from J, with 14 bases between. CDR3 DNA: TGTGCCAGCAGTTTCCGGGACTCCAAGGAGCCCCAGCATTTT. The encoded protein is CASSFRDSKEPQHF.

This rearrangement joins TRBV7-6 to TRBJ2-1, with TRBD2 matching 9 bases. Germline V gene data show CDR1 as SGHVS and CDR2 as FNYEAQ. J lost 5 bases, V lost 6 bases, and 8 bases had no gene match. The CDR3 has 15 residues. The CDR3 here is CASSFSGGFNNEQFF. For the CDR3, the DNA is TGTGCCAGCAGTTTTAGCGGGGGCTTCAACAATGAGCAGTTCTTC.

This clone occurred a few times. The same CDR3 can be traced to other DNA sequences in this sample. CDR3 sequence reads: CASSTGMNTEAFF. CDR3 sequence (DNA): TGTGCCAGTAGCACAGGGATGAACACTGAAGCTTTCTTT. The chain is built from TRBV19 and TRBJ1-1; tentatively, D is TRBD1 (6 bases). V was trimmed by 6 bases and J by 0 bases, leaving 8 bases between them. The CDR3 has 13 amino acids. Looked up from germline, CDR1 is LNHDA and CDR2 is SQIVND (reference sequence).

CDR3 residues: CASSQDRGTGGNEQFF. Here the CDR3 DNA reads TGCGCCAGCAGCCAAGATCGAGGGACAGGGGGAAATGAGCAGTTCTTC. The chain has TRBV4-3 and TRBJ2-1, with 11 positions matching TRBD1. This CDR3 has 16 amino acids. CDR1 is LGHNA, CDR2 YSLEER, per germline. V was clipped by 0 bases and J by 7 bases; unmatched bases: 5.

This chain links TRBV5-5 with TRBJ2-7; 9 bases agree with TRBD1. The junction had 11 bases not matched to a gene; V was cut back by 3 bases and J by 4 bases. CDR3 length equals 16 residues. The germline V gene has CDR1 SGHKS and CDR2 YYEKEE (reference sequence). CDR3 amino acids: CASSSRGGTGRYEQYF. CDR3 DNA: TGTGCCAGCAGCTCCCGGGGCGGGACAGGGCGGTACGAGCAGTACTTC.

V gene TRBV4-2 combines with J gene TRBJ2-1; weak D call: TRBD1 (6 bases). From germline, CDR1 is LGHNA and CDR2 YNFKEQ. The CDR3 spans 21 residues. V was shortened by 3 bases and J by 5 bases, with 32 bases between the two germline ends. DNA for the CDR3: TGTGCCAGCAGCCACTACAGGGCCCCATACAGCGAAGAGTATCACGACAATGAGCAGTTCTTC. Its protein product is CASSHYRAPYSEEYHDNEQFF.

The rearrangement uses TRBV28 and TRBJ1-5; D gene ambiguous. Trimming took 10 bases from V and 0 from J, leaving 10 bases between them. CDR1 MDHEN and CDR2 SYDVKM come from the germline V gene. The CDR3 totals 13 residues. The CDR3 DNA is TGTGCCATTTCAGAACATAGCAATCAGCCCCAGCATTTT. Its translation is CAISEHSNQPQHF.

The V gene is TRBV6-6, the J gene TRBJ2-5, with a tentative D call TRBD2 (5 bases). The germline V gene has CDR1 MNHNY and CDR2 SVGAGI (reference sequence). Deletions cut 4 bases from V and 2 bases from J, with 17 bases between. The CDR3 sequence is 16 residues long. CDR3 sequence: CASSCSGKASQETQYF. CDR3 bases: TGTGCCAGCAGTTGCTCCGGGAAGGCCTCGCAAGAGACCCAGTACTTC.

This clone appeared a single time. The CDR3 nucleotides read TGTGCCAGCAGCCCTCTTGGCCGAAGCAATCAGCCCCAGCATTTT. It codes for CASSPLGRSNQPQHF. The chain couples TRBV27 to TRBJ1-5; D gene unclear. This CDR3 spans 15 amino acids. Germline values: CDR1 MNHEY, CDR2 SMNVEV (reference sequence). V lost 6 bases to trimming and J lost 1 base, with 13 bases between them.

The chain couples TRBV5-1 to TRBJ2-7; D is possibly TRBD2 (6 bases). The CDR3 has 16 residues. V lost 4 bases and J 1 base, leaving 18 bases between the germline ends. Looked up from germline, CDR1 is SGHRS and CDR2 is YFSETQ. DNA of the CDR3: TGCGCCAGCAGCGTGGCCAAGGGTGGAGGGTCCTACGAGCAGTACTTC. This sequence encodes CASSVAKGGGSYEQYF.

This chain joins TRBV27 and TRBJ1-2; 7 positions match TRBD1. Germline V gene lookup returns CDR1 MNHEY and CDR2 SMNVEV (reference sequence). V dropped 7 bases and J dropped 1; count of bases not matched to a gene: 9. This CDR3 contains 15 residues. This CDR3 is CASTPLWDSNYGYTF. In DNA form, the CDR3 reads TGTGCCAGCACCCCCCTCTGGGACAGTAACTATGGCTACACCTTC.

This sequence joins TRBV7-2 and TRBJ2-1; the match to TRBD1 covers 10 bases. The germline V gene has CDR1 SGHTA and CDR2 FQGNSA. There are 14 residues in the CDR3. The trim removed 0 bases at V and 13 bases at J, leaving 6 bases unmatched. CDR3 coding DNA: TGTGCCAGCAGCTTAGCGGGGACAGGGGTTGCCCAGTTCTTC. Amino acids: CASSLAGTGVAQFF.

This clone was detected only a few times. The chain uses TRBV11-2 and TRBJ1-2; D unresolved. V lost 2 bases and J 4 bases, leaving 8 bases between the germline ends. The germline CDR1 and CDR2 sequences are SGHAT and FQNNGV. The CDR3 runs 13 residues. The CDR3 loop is CASSLREGYGYTF. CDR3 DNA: TGTGCCAGCAGCTTAAGGGAGGGCTATGGCTACACCTTC.

CDR3 bases: TGCAGCGTTGAAGAGCGGGGGGGGCGCACAGATACGCAGTATTTT. It encodes CSVEERGGRTDTQYF. The V gene is TRBV29-1, the J gene TRBJ2-3; 9 positions agree with TRBD2. This CDR3 region has 15 residues. Losses at the gene ends were 0 bases for V and 1 base for J; bases not matched to a gene: 2. Germline CDR1 SQVTM, CDR2 ANQGSEA.

In DNA form, the CDR3 reads TGTGCCAGCAGCTTAGTTGGGACTAGCGTTGAACAGTACTTC. It specifies CASSLVGTSVEQYF. V gene TRBV11-2 combines with J gene TRBJ2-7; TRBD2 agrees at 10 bases. CDR1 and CDR2 from the germline V gene are SGHAT and FQNNGV. Unmatched junction bases numbered 7, after V lost 1 base and J lost 10 bases. CDR3 length: 14 residues.

This CDR3 is CASRSSTQETQYF. In DNA form, the CDR3 reads TGTGCCAGCAGATCTAGCACGCAAGAGACCCAGTACTTC. The chain carries TRBV2 and TRBJ2-5; weak D call: TRBD2 (5 bases). The CDR3 contains 13 residues. Germline V CDR1 and CDR2: SNHLY, FYNNEI. V lost 6 bases, J lost 2 bases, and 10 bases lay in between.

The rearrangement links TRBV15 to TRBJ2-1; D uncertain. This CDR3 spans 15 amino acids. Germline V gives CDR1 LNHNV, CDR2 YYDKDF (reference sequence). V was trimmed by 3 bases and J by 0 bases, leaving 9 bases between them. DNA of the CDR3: TGTGCCACCAGCAGTAAACCTAGCTCCTACAATGAGCAGTTCTTC. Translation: CATSSKPSSYNEQFF.